These 15 T cell receptor beta chains were all obtained from the same sample, sequenced in a study of cytomegalovirus exposure and HLA in healthy donors. The PCR contained 60 Vbeta and 13 Jbeta primers. Libraries were prepared by immunoSEQ multiplex PCR; TCRdb keeps only in-frame clonotypes and omits some of them. The sample includes roughly 150,000 clones, 60% to 80% of them seen just once. Material for sequencing was PBMCs. The receptors originated from a woman between 40 and 50 years old in good health and CMV-seronegative.

This clone was seen only once. One end of the junction is discordant with germline, which a read error may explain. The same CDR3 can be traced to other DNA sequences in this sample. This chain uses TRBV7-9 with TRBJ1-5; D is unclear. The CDR3 consists of 14 residues. Germline V CDR1 and CDR2: SEHNR, FQNEAQ (reference sequence). The CDR3 spells CASSLGGWNQPQHF. The DNA of the CDR3 is TGTGCCAGCAGCTTAGGAGGGTGGAATCAGCCCCAGCACTTT.

About this clone itself: Other DNA sequences within the sample encode an identical CDR3. The CDR3 nucleotides read TGTGCCAGCAGTCTAGGACAGGGAGCCTACGAGCAGTACTTC. Residues: CASSLGQGAYEQYF. J is TRBJ2-7 and V is TRBV27; 8 bases map to TRBD1. The CDR3 consists of 14 residues. After removal of 5 bases from V and 2 bases from J, the junction contained 5 bases not matched to a gene. Germline-derived CDR1 and CDR2 are MNHEY and SMNVEV (reference sequence).

This chain's CDR3 is CASSPTSPFAYNEQFF. CDR3 DNA sequence: TGTGCCAGCAGCCCGACTAGCCCCTTTGCCTACAATGAGCAGTTCTTC. V gene TRBV7-2 combines with J gene TRBJ2-1; 7 bases fit TRBD2. This CDR3 is 16 amino acids long. The V gene's germline CDR1 is SGHTA and CDR2 FQGNSA. Trimming at V came to 5 bases and at J to 2 bases, leaving 9 bases not matched to a gene.

The chain is built from TRBV4-3 and TRBJ2-4, with D possibly matching TRBD2 (6 bases). Trimming removed 2 bases from V and 6 bases from J, with 17 bases in between. This CDR3 comprises 16 residues. Looked up from germline, CDR1 is LGHNA and CDR2 is YSLEER. The CDR3 spells CASSQSPPGEGNIQYF. CDR3 coding DNA: TGCGCCAGCAGCCAAAGCCCTCCGGGAGAGGGAAACATTCAGTACTTC.

V is TRBV5-4 and J is TRBJ2-7, with a tentative D call TRBD1 (6 bases). V was shortened by 2 bases and J by 0 bases, with 9 bases between the two germline ends. The CDR3 sequence is 14 residues long. The germline V gene encodes CDR1 SGHNT and CDR2 YYREEE (reference sequence). CDR3 residues: CASSFGQSSYEQYF. CDR3 coding DNA: TGTGCCAGCAGCTTCGGACAGAGCTCCTACGAGCAGTACTTC.

The rearrangement joins TRBV7-2 to TRBJ2-3, with 7 bases fitting TRBD1. The germline V gene encodes CDR1 SGHTA and CDR2 FQGNSA. The ends lost 1 base at V and 6 bases at J; junction bases unmatched: 4. This CDR3 has 14 residues. The CDR3 protein is CASSLGQGSDTQYF. For the CDR3, the DNA is TGTGCCAGCAGCTTAGGACAGGGCAGCGATACGCAGTATTTT.

V usage is TRBV28 and J usage is TRBJ2-2; a weak D match, TRBD1 (6 bases). Trimming cost V 7 bases and J 4 bases, with 13 bases left between them. Per the germline V gene, CDR1 is MDHEN and CDR2 is SYDVKM. The CDR3 has 14 residues. CDR3 amino acids: CASNFLRGTGELFF. The DNA for the CDR3 is TGTGCCAGCAACTTTCTCAGGGGCACCGGGGAGCTGTTTTTT.

The V call is TRBV9, the J call TRBJ1-1; no definite D call. V was shortened by 4 bases and J by 2 bases, with 12 bases between the two germline ends. This CDR3 comprises 14 residues. Germline loops: CDR1 SGDLS, CDR2 YYNGEE. CDR3 DNA: TGTGCCAGCAGCCCCCGGAGTGAAAACACTGAAGCTTTCTTT. Encoded protein: CASSPRSENTEAFF.

The chain joins TRBV5-4 to TRBJ1-2, with a weak D call TRBD1 (5 bases). CDR3 size: 15 residues. Germline values: CDR1 SGHNT, CDR2 YYREEE (reference sequence). Trimming took off 0 bases at V and 3 bases at J, with 12 bases between the two ends. The CDR3 DNA follows: TGTGCCAGCAGCTTGGTGCAGGGCGGGGACTATGGCTACACCTTC. It yields the protein CASSLVQGGDYGYTF.

CDR3 sequence (DNA): TGTGCCAGCAGCTCGGACTTAAGGGATACGCAGTATTTT. The encoded protein is CASSSDLRDTQYF. V gene TRBV5-4 combines with J gene TRBJ2-3; D may be TRBD2 (5 bases). CDR1 and CDR2 from the germline V gene are SGHNT and YYREEE (reference sequence). The ends were cut back, 3 bases at V and 6 bases at J, with 11 bases in the middle. The CDR3 is 13 amino acids.

V gene TRBV6-1 combines with J gene TRBJ1-6, with TRBD1 matching over 7 bases. The CDR3 contains 14 residues. Losses at the gene ends were 6 bases for V and 10 bases for J; bases not matched to a gene: 9. From germline, CDR1 is MNHNS and CDR2 SASEGT. The CDR3 reads CASSPDRVRSPLHF. The CDR3, as DNA: TGTGCCAGCAGCCCCGACAGGGTCAGATCACCCCTCCACTTT.

For the CDR3, the DNA is TGTGCCAGTAGTACAGGGCGGGGAAGCATGACTGAAGCTTTCTTT. Its translation is CASSTGRGSMTEAFF. The chain employs TRBV19 and TRBJ1-1; the D gene is possibly TRBD1 (5 bases). The V gene's germline CDR1 is LNHDA and CDR2 SQIVND (reference sequence). The CDR3 has 15 amino acids. V lost 4 bases to trimming and J lost 5 bases, with 17 bases between them.

This clone showed up just a few times. The chain carries TRBV28 and TRBJ2-1, with 13 positions matching TRBD2. Germline V lookup: CDR1 MDHEN, CDR2 SYDVKM. V lost 9 bases to trimming and J lost 7 bases; unmatched junction nucleotides: 6. The CDR3 has 14 residues. CDR3 sequence reads: CASPQGLAGNEQFF. CDR3 DNA sequence: TGTGCCAGTCCTCAGGGACTAGCGGGGAATGAGCAGTTCTTC. Full variable domain (missing parts from reference TRBV28 and TRBJ2-1): DVKVTQSSRYLVKRTGEKVFLECVQDMDHENMFWYRQDPGLGLRLIYFSYDVKMKEKGDIPEGYSVSREKKERFSLILESASTNQTSMYLCASPQGLAGNEQFFGPGTRLTVL.

Concerning this clone itself: Other DNA sequences in the same sample also yield this CDR3. This sequence joins TRBV6-5 and TRBJ1-4, with D possibly matching TRBD1 (6 bases). This CDR3 comprises 14 residues. Germline V gene sequence: CDR1 MNHEY, CDR2 SVGAGI. V lost 6 bases and J lost 0, with 8 bases in between. CDR3 in amino acids: CASSRTATNEKLFF. CDR3 DNA sequence: TGTGCCAGCAGCCGGACAGCAACTAATGAAAAACTGTTTTTT.

The chain has TRBV18 and TRBJ2-1, with unresolved D. The CDR3 extends over 15 amino acids. Germline V gene lookup returns CDR1 KGHSH and CDR2 LQKENI. Trimming removed 3 bases from V and 0 bases from J, with 9 bases in between. CDR3 in amino acids: CASSPNPSSYNEQFF. The CDR3 DNA reads as TGTGCCAGCTCACCCAACCCTAGCTCCTACAATGAGCAGTTCTTC.